A single sample is the source of the 2 T cell receptor beta chains below, sequenced in a study of OX40 agonist ivuxolimab in advanced cancers. Using immunoSEQ multiplex PCR, the repertoire was profiled, and TCRdb retains in-frame clones only, with some absent. The repertoire holds fewer than 70,000 clones, with more than 70% as singletons. This sample comprised CD4+ or CD8+ T cells sorted from blood, obtained in a trial of the OX40 agonist ivuxolimab. The receptor source for this set is an adult with an advanced solid tumor such as melanoma, head and neck, liver or kidney cancer.

This rearrangement joins TRBV19 to TRBJ1-2; 8 bases align to TRBD1. CDR1 is LNHDA, CDR2 SQIVND, per germline (reference sequence). V was clipped by 6 bases and J by 4 bases; unmatched bases: 4. The CDR3 extends over 13 amino acids. The DNA for the CDR3 is TGTGCCAGTAGGGGGACAGGTATCTATGGCTACACCTTC. Protein: CASRGTGIYGYTF. The full variable domain, completed using reference TRBV19 and TRBJ1-2, is DGGITQSPKYLFRKEGQNVTLSCEQNLNHDAMYWYRQDPGQGLRLIYYSQIVNDFQKGDIAEGYSVSREKKESFPLTVTSAQKNPTAFYLCASRGTGIYGYTFGSGTRLTVV.

The chain employs TRBV6-5 and TRBJ2-5, with D possibly TRBD1 on 6 matching bases. This CDR3 is 14 amino acids long. Looked up from germline, CDR1 is MNHEY and CDR2 is SVGAGI. Trimming left V 2 bases short and J 3 bases short, with 10 bases between. As DNA, the CDR3 is TGTGCCAGCAGTTACGGGGGCGTCGAAGAGACCCAGTACTTC. Protein sequence: CASSYGGVEETQYF.